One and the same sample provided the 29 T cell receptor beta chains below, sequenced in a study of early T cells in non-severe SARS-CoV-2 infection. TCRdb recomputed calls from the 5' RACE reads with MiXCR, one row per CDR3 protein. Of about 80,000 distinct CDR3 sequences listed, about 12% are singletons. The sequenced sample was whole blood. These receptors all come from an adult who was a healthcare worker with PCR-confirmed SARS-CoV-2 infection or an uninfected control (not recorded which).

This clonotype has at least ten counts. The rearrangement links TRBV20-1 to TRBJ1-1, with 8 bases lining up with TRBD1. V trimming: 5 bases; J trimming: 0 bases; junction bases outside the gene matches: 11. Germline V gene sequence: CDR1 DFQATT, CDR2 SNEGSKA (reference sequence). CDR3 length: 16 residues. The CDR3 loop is CSAYSQGAPMNTEAFF. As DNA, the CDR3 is TGCAGTGCTTACTCCCAGGGGGCTCCAATGAACACTGAAGCTTTCTTT.

Here the CDR3 reads CASSYGKEAFF. The CDR3 DNA sequence: TGTGCCAGCTCATATGGAAAAGAAGCTTTCTTT. This chain connects TRBV18 to TRBJ1-1; D uncertain. V was clipped by 5 bases and J by 8 bases, with 9 bases between them. The CDR3 totals 11 residues. CDR1 is KGHSH, CDR2 LQKENI, per germline.

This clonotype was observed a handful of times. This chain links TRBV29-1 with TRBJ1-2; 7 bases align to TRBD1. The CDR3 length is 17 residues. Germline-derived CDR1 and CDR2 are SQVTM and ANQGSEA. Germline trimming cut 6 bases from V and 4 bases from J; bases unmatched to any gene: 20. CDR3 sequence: CSVDLSRDSSLGYGYTF. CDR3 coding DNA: TGCAGCGTCGACCTGTCCCGGGACAGCTCACTAGGCTATGGCTACACCTTC.

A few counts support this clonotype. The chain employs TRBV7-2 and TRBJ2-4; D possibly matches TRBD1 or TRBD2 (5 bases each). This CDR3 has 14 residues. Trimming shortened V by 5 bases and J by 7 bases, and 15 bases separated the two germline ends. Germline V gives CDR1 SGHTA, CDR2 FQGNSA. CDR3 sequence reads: CASSQGPLRNIQYF. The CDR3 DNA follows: TGTGCCAGCAGCCAGGGACCCCTCAGGAACATTCAGTACTTC. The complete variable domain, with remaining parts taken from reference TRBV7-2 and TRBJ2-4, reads GAGVSQSPSNKVTEKGKDVELRCDPISGHTALYWYRQSLGQGLEFLIYFQGNSAPDKSGLPSDRFSAERTGGSVSTLTIQRTQQEDSAVYLCASSQGPLRNIQYFGAGTRLSVL.

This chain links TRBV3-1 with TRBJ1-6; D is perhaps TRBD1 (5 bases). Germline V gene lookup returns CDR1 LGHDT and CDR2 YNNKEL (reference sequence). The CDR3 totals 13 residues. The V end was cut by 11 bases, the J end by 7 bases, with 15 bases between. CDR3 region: CAAEGDGNSPLHF. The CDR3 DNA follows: TGTGCCGCCGAAGGGGACGGCAATTCACCCCTCCACTTT.

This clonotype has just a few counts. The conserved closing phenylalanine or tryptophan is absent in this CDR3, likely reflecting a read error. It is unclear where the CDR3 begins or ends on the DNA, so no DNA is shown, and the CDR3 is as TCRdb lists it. CDR3 amino acids: CASSNPPVFS. The chain links TRBV5-1 to TRBJ1-1; the table's D call TRBD1 went unverified against the DNA. The CDR3 is 10 residues long, ends included. From germline, CDR1 is SGHRS and CDR2 YFSETQ.

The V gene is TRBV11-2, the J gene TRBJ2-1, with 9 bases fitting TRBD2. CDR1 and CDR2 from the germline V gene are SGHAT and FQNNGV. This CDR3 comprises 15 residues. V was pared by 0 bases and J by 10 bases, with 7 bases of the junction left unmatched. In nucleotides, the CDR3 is TGTGCCAGCAGCTTAGATAGGACTAGCGCTGGGGAGCAGTTCTTC. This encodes CASSLDRTSAGEQFF.

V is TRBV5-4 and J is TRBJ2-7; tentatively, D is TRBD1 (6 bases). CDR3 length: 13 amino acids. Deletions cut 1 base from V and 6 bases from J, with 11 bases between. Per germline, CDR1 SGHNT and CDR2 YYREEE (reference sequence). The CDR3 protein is CASSLLQGSEQYF. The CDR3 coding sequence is TGTGCCAGCAGCTTGTTGCAGGGGAGCGAGCAGTACTTC.

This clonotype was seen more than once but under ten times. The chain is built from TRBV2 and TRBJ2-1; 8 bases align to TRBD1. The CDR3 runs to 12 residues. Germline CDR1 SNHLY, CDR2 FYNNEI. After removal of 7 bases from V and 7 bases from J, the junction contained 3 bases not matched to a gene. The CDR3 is CASKTGENEQFF. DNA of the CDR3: TGTGCCAGCAAGACAGGGGAGAATGAGCAGTTCTTC.

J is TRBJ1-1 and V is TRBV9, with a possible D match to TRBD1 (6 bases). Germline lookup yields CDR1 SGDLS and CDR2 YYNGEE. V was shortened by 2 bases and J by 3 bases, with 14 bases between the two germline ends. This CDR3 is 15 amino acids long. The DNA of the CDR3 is TGTGCCAGCAGCGTTTATGGGGGCGAGTACACTGAAGCTTTCTTT. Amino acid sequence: CASSVYGGEYTEAFF. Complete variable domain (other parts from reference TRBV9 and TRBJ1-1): DSGVTQTPKHLITATGQRVTLRCSPRSGDLSVYWYQQSLDQGLQFLIQYYNGEERAKGNILERFSAQQFPDLHSELNLSSLELGDSALYFCASSVYGGEYTEAFFGQGTRLTVV.

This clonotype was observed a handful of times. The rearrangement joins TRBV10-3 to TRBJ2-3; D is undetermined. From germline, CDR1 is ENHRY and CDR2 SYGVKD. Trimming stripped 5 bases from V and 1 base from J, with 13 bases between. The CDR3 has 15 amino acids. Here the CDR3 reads CAISSSERRTDTQYF. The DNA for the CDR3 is TGTGCCATCAGTTCCTCTGAGAGGCGCACAGATACGCAGTATTTT.

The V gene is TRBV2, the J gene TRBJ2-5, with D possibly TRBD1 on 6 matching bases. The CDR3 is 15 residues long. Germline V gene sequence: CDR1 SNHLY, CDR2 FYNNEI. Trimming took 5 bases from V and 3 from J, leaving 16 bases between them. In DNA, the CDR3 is TGTGCCAGCAGTCAACCCTCCAAGGGGGAAGAGACCCAGTACTTC. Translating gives CASSQPSKGEETQYF.

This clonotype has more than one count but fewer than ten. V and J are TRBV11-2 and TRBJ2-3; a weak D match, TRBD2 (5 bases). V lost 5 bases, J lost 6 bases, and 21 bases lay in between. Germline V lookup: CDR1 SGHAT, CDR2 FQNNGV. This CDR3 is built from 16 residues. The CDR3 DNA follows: TGTGCCAGCAGCCGCCCCGGGGTACCAACGGGGGATACGCAGTATTTT. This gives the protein CASSRPGVPTGDTQYF. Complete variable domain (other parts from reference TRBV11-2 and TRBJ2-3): EAGVAQSPRYKIIEKRQSVAFWCNPISGHATLYWYQQILGQGPKLLIQFQNNGVVDDSQLPKDRFSAERLKGVDSTLKIQPAKLEDSAVYLCASSRPGVPTGDTQYFGPGTRLTVL.

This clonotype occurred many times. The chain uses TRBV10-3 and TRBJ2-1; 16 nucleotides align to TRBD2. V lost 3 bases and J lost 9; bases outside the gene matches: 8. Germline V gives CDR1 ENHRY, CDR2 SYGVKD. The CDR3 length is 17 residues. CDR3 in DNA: TGTGCCATCAGTGACTCGGGACTAGCGGGAGGGCCACTTGAGCAGTTCTTC. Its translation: CAISDSGLAGGPLEQFF.

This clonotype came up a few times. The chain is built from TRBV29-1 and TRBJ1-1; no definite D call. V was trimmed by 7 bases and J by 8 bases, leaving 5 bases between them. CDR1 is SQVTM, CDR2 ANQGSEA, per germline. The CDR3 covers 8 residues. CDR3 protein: CSEGEAFF. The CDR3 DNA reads TGCAGCGAGGGAGAAGCTTTCTTT.

CDR3 residues: CASRSGGAGRDTQYF. CDR3 coding DNA: TGCGCCAGCAGAAGCGGGGGGGCGGGACGAGATACGCAGTATTTT. The chain employs TRBV10-2 and TRBJ2-3; 10 bases are a match to TRBD2. Germline CDR1 is WSHSY and CDR2 is SAAADI. The length of the CDR3 is 15 residues. V lost 6 bases, J lost 5 bases, and 8 bases stayed unmatched.

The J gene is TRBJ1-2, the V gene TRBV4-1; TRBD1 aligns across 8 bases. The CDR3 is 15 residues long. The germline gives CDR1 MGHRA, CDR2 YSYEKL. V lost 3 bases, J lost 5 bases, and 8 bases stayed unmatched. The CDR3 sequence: CASSQPDRDTYGYTF. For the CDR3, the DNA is TGCGCCAGCAGCCAGCCGGACAGGGATACTTATGGCTACACCTTC.

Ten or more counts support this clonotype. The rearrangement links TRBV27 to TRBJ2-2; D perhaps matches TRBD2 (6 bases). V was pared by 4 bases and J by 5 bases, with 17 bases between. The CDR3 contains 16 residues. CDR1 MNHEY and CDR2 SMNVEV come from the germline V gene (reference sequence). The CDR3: CASSSLRVAETGELFF. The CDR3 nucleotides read TGTGCCAGCAGTTCCCTGAGAGTAGCGGAAACCGGGGAGCTGTTTTTT.

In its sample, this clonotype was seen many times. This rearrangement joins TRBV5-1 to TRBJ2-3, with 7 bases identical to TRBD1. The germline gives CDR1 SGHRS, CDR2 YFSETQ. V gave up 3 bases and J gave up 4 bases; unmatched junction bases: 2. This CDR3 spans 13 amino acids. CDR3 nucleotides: TGCGCCAGCAGCTCGCAGGGGGCAGATACGCAGTATTTT. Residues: CASSSQGADTQYF.

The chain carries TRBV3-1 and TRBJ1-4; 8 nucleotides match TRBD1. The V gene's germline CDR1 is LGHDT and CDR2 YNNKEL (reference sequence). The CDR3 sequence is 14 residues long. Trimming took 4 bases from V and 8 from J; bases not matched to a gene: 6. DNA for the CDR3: TGTGCCAGCAGCCCCAGGGGGCGCGGGGAAAAACTGTTTTTT. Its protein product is CASSPRGRGEKLFF.

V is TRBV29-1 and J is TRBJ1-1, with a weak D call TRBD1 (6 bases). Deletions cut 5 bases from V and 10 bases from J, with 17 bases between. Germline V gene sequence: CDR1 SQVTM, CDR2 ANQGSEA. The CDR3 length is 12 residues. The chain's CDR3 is CSVSQMGRGAFF. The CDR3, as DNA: TGCAGCGTTTCACAGATGGGCAGGGGAGCTTTCTTT.

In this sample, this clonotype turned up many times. The CDR3 reads CASSSGGSTGNTIYF. The CDR3 nucleotides read TGTGCCAGCAGTTCCGGGGGGTCAACTGGAAACACCATATATTTT. The chain is built from TRBV28 and TRBJ1-3; D is possibly TRBD1 (5 bases). Trimming cost V 4 bases and J 2 bases, with 12 bases left between them. The CDR3 totals 15 residues. Per the germline V gene, CDR1 is MDHEN and CDR2 is SYDVKM.

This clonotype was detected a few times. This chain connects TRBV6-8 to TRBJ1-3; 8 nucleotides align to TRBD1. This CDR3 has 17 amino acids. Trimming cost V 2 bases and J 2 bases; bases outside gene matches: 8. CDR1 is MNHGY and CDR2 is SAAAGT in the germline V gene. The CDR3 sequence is CASSYRRQGSPGNTIYF. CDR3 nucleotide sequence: TGTGCCAGCAGTTACCGACGACAGGGGTCTCCTGGAAACACCATATATTTT.

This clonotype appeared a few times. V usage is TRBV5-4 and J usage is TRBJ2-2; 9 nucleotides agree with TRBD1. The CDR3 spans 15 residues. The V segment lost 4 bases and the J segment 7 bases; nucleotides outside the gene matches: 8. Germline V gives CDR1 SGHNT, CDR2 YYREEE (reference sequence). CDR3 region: CASSLLQGADGELFF. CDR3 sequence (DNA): TGTGCCAGCAGCCTGCTACAGGGGGCGGACGGGGAGCTGTTTTTT.

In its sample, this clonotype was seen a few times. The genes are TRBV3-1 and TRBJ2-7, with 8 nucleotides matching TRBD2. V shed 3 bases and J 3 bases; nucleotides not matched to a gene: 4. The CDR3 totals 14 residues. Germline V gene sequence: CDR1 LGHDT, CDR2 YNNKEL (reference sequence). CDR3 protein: CASSQRGADYEQYF. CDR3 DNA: TGTGCCAGCAGCCAGCGGGGGGCGGACTACGAGCAGTACTTC.

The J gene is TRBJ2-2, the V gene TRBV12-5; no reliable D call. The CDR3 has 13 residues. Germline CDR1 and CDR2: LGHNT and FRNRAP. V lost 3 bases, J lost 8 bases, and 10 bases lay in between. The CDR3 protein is CASGLDSIGELFF. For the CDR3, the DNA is TGTGCTAGTGGTTTAGACTCCATAGGGGAGCTGTTTTTT.

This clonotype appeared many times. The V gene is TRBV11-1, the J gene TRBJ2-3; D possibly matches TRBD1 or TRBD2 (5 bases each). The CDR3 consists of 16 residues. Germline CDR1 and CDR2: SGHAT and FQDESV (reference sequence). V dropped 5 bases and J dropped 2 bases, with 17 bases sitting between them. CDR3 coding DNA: TGTGCCAGCAGCACCGACAGAACTAGATACACAGATACGCAGTATTTT. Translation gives CASSTDRTRYTDTQYF.

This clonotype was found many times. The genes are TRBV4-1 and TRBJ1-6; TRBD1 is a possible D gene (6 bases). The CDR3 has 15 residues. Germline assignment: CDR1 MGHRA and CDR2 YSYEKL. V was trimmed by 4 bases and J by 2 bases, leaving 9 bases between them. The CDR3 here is CASSRGDTYNSPLHF. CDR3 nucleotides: TGCGCCAGCAGCCGCGGGGACACCTATAATTCACCCCTCCACTTT.

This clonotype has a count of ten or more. The CDR3 region is CASSWGGSSYNEQFF. CDR3 nucleotide sequence: TGTGCCAGCAGTTGGGGTGGTAGCTCCTACAATGAGCAGTTCTTC. This chain uses TRBV12-3 or TRBV12-4 with TRBJ2-1, with no clear D. Trimming removed 4 bases at V and 0 bases at J, with 10 bases between. The length of the CDR3 is 15 residues.